This T cell receptor beta chain was captured in a study of OX40 agonist ivuxolimab in advanced cancers. Turning to the study itself: The study gave patients intravenous ivuxolimab at 0.01 to 10 mg/kg every 2 weeks. Having had anti-PD-1, anti-PD-L1 or anti-CTLA-4 therapy before was allowed, and around 44% had some.

Peripheral blood came from all dose cohorts at three timepoints. Clones were read by immunoSEQ multiplex PCR, and TCRdb kept only the in-frame ones, dropping some. Seen here are fewer than 45,000 clones, 88% observed once, and the top ten hold about 13%. As for this clone: Its antigen is unknown.

Study outcomes and limitations: The study observed clonal expansion of CD4+ and CD8+ blood T cells by week 6 at 0.1 to 3.0 mg/kg.

The V and J ends lost 6 bases and 5 bases, in that order; junction bases with no gene match: 8. The CDR3 sequence is 15 residues long. Per germline, CDR1 SGHDN and CDR2 FVKESK. The sample consisted of CD4+ or CD8+ T cells sorted from blood, taken in a trial of the OX40 agonist ivuxolimab. The V and J genes are TRBV14 and TRBJ2-2; TRBD1 matches 8 bases. The source is an adult with an advanced solid tumor such as melanoma, head and neck, liver or kidney cancer. The CDR3 sequence is CASSLQGAWTGELFF. The CDR3, as DNA: TGTGCCAGCAGTCTGCAGGGGGCATGGACCGGGGAGCTGTTTTTT.